This TCR beta chain appears in the sequencing data of a study of blood T cells in healthy people across ages. The V gene end was trimmed by 7 bases and the J gene end by 3 bases; junction bases not matched to a gene: 6. Germline CDR1 SNHLY, CDR2 FYNNEI. The CDR3 has 14 amino acids. PBMCs numbering at least 6.5 million were isolated per sample. On this clonotype: What it binds is not known.

Sample-barcoded 5' priming and a J-beta primer mix drove a second PCR of about 6 to 12 cycles. TCRdb reanalysed the 5' RACE reads using MiXCR and keeps one entry per CDR3 protein. Of roughly 1.5 million distinct CDR3 sequences in the sample, 35% to 45% were seen once. General study points: The fall in TCR beta diversity per million T cells was roughly linear with age.

The V and J genes are TRBV2 and TRBJ2-3, with TRBD2 identical over 8 bases. Sample: blood. The clonotype originates from a woman aged 18 to 35 in good health. This chain's CDR3 is CASKIAGTTDTQYF. The CDR3 DNA is TGTGCCAGCAAAATAGCGGGAACGACAGATACGCAGTATTTT.